This paragraph reports one TCR beta chain. Its matching antigen is unknown. This sample was taken from a study of cytomegalovirus exposure and HLA in healthy donors. Findings and caveats of the study: In a later analysis, the majority of CMV-associated beta chains seemingly showed HLA restriction.

Both 60 Vbeta primers and 13 Jbeta primers went into the PCR. Assay used: immunoSEQ multiplex PCR; TCRdb lists only in-frame clones, some missing. The repertoire holds 100,000 or so clones, with around 80% as singletons. J lost 4 bases, V lost 6 bases, and 4 bases had no gene match. CDR1 is MNHEY, CDR2 SMNVEV, per germline (reference sequence). This CDR3 is built from 14 residues. Sequencing input: PBMCs. The sequence was collected from a male donor in good health and CMV-seronegative. J is TRBJ2-2 and V is TRBV27; 8 bases match TRBD1. The CDR3 DNA follows: TGTGCCAGCAGAAGGACAGGGATCACCGGGGAGCTGTTTTTT. Encoded protein: CASRRTGITGELFF.